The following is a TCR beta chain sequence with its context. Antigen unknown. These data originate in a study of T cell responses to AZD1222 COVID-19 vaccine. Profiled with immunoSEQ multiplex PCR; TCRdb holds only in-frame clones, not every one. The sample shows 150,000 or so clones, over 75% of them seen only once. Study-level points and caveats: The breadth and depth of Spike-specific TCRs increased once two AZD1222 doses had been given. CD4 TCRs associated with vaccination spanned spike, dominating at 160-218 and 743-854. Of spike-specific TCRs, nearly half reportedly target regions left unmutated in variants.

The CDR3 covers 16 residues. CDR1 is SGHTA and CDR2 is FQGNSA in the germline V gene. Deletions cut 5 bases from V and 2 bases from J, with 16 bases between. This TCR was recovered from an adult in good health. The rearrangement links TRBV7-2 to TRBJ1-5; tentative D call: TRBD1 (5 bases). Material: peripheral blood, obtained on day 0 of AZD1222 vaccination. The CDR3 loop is CASSPLPGMGNQPQHF. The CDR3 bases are TGTGCCAGCAGCCCCCTTCCAGGGATGGGCAATCAGCCCCAGCATTTT.